This TCR beta chain appears in the sequencing data of a study of shared clonotypes between healthy human individuals. CD45RO negativity and positive selection for CCR7 defined naive CD8 cells, a population that excluded terminally differentiated effector memory CD45RA+ cells. The protocol was immunoSEQ multiplex PCR, while the TCRdb copy is restricted to in-frame clones and leaves out a portion. The profile shows 800,000 to 950,000 clones, 90% to 97% of them singletons. The CDR3 length is 14 residues. The V end was cut by 2 bases, the J end by 2 bases, with 8 bases between. Germline V gene sequence: CDR1 SGHRS, CDR2 YFSETQ.

Sequencing used naive CD8+ T cells sorted from blood. The gene calls are TRBV5-1 and TRBJ2-1; D call uncertain. The source is a man aged 25 to 45 in good health. The CDR3 here is CASSLGQTYNEQFF. CDR3 nucleotide sequence: TGCGCCAGCAGCTTAGGGCAGACCTACAATGAGCAGTTCTTC.